These 14 T cell receptor beta chains originate from one sample sequenced in a study of cytomegalovirus exposure and HLA in healthy donors. TCRdb keeps only in-frame clones here, not all; method: immunoSEQ multiplex PCR. In the table there are under 100,000 clones, approximately 81% of which are singletons. Sequencing was done on a sample of PBMCs. All receptors derive from a woman in her late teens or twenties in good health and CMV-seropositive.

V gene TRBV19 combines with J gene TRBJ1-5, with TRBD1 identical over 7 bases. Losses at the gene ends were 5 bases for V and 4 bases for J; bases not matched to a gene: 5. Germline loops: CDR1 LNHDA, CDR2 SQIVND (reference sequence). The CDR3 length is 14 residues. CDR3 amino acids: CASSGRQGNQPQHF. CDR3 DNA: TGTGCCAGTAGTGGTCGACAGGGTAATCAGCCCCAGCATTTT.

The chain links TRBV7-9 to TRBJ1-2; no reliable D call. Germline assignment: CDR1 SEHNR and CDR2 FQNEAQ (reference sequence). V shed 4 bases and J shed 4 bases, with 16 bases lying between them. This CDR3 has 15 residues. The CDR3 DNA reads TGTGCCAGCAGCTCTAGCCGGCTAACTTTCTATGGCTACACCTTC. This sequence encodes CASSSSRLTFYGYTF.

The chain combines TRBV7-9 with TRBJ1-6; no definite D call. Trimming shortened V by 5 bases and J by 7 bases, and 21 bases separated the two germline ends. The CDR3 runs to 17 residues. Germline V gives CDR1 SEHNR, CDR2 FQNEAQ (reference sequence). The CDR3 here is CASSPTAAGVGNSPLHF. The CDR3 bases are TGTGCCAGCAGCCCCACGGCGGCGGGAGTGGGCAATTCACCCCTCCACTTT. Combining the CDR3 with reference TRBV7-9 and TRBJ1-6 gives the whole variable domain DTGVSQNPRHKITKRGQNVTFRCDPISEHNRLYWYRQTLGQGPEFLTYFQNEAQLEKSRLLSDRFSAERPKGSFSTLEIQRTEQGDSAMYLCASSPTAAGVGNSPLHFGNGTRLTVT.

The chain is built from TRBV6-5 and TRBJ2-1; 11 bases fit TRBD2. The germline CDR1 and CDR2 sequences are MNHEY and SVGAGI. CDR3 length equals 16 residues. V shed 3 bases and J 6 bases; nucleotides not matched to a gene: 7. CDR3: CASSYSRSGGANEQFF. CDR3 DNA: TGTGCCAGCAGTTATTCCCGTAGCGGGGGGGCCAATGAGCAGTTCTTC.

The J gene is TRBJ2-7, the V gene TRBV23-1; 10 positions match TRBD1. TRBV23-1 is sorted into the ORF group, with uncertain function. CDR3 length: 14 amino acids. The trim removed 8 bases at V and 6 bases at J, leaving 10 bases unmatched. This chain's CDR3 is CASETGTGASEQYF. Written as DNA, the CDR3 is TGCGCCAGCGAGACCGGGACAGGGGCCTCCGAGCAGTACTTC.

The DNA of the CDR3 is TGTGCCAGCAGTCCCCGCCGGGAGCTCGGCGCTGAAGCTTTCTTT. Protein sequence: CASSPRRELGAEAFF. The chain is built from TRBV28 and TRBJ1-1; no firm D call. Germline loops: CDR1 MDHEN, CDR2 SYDVKM. The CDR3 spans 15 residues. Deletions cut 5 bases from V and 6 bases from J, with 19 bases between.

The rearrangement joins TRBV11-3 to TRBJ2-7; TRBD1 matches 10 bases. The CDR3 consists of 15 residues. Per the germline V gene, CDR1 is SGHNT and CDR2 is YENEEA. J gave up 1 base and V 5 bases, and 5 bases lay outside the gene matches. This chain's CDR3 is CASSTGTGESYEQYF. Here the CDR3 DNA reads TGTGCCAGCAGCACCGGGACAGGGGAATCCTACGAGCAGTACTTC.

The chain carries TRBV5-1 and TRBJ1-3; the match to TRBD1 covers 7 bases. This CDR3 contains 16 residues. With 0 bases clipped from V and 0 bases from J, the junction kept 3 bases outside the gene matches. Germline loops: CDR1 SGHRS, CDR2 YFSETQ. For the CDR3, the DNA is TGCGCCAGCAGCTTGGGGGGACAGCTCTCTGGAAACACCATATATTTT. Amino acids: CASSLGGQLSGNTIYF.

The chain carries TRBV5-8 and TRBJ2-4; D possibly corresponds to TRBD2 (6 bases). The germline CDR1 and CDR2 sequences are SGHTS and YDEGEE. This CDR3 is 16 amino acids long. V was shortened by 2 bases and J by 4 bases, with 16 bases between the two germline ends. The CDR3 nucleotides are TGTGCCAGCAGCTTATCCCGGGGGAGAGGGAAAAACATTCAGTACTTC. Its translation is CASSLSRGRGKNIQYF.

The chain couples TRBV6-4 to TRBJ2-1, with 7 bases aligning to TRBD2. V lost 0 bases to trimming and J lost 3 bases; unmatched junction nucleotides: 5. Per the germline V gene, CDR1 is MRHNA and CDR2 is SNTAGT. The CDR3 covers 16 residues. CDR3 sequence: CASSDSAGVSYNEQFF. Written as DNA, the CDR3 is TGTGCCAGCAGTGACTCTGCGGGGGTTAGCTACAATGAGCAGTTCTTC.

J is TRBJ1-6 and V is TRBV27; no reliable D call. CDR3 size: 16 residues. Per the germline V gene, CDR1 is MNHEY and CDR2 is SMNVEV (reference sequence). Deletions cut 3 bases from V and 0 bases from J, with 9 bases between. The CDR3 spells CASSFRTSSYNSPLHF. DNA of the CDR3: TGTGCCAGCAGTTTCAGAACCAGCTCCTATAATTCACCCCTCCACTTT.

V gene TRBV10-2 combines with J gene TRBJ1-5; D uncertain. The CDR3 totals 14 residues. V shed 6 bases and J shed 9 bases, with 18 bases lying between them. CDR1 is WSHSY, CDR2 SAAADI, per germline. CDR3 region: CASSPLSGSGPQHF. The CDR3 region has the DNA TGCGCCAGCAGCCCTTTATCGGGCAGCGGGCCCCAGCATTTT.

Here the CDR3 reads CATLGDSENEQFF. In nucleotides, the CDR3 is TGCGCCACCCTTGGGGATAGCGAAAATGAGCAGTTCTTC. This chain connects TRBV5-1 to TRBJ2-1; D might be TRBD2 (5 bases). Trimming left V 9 bases short and J 7 bases short, with 17 bases between. Looked up from germline, CDR1 is SGHRS and CDR2 is YFSETQ. CDR3 length: 13 amino acids.

The chain uses TRBV18 and TRBJ1-5; D remains unclear. Trimming took 1 base from V and 6 from J, leaving 10 bases between them. Germline V gene lookup returns CDR1 KGHSH and CDR2 LQKENI. This CDR3 is 14 amino acids long. The CDR3 here is CASSPLAGCQPQHF. The CDR3 DNA is TGTGCCAGCTCACCACTGGCGGGATGTCAGCCCCAGCATTTT.